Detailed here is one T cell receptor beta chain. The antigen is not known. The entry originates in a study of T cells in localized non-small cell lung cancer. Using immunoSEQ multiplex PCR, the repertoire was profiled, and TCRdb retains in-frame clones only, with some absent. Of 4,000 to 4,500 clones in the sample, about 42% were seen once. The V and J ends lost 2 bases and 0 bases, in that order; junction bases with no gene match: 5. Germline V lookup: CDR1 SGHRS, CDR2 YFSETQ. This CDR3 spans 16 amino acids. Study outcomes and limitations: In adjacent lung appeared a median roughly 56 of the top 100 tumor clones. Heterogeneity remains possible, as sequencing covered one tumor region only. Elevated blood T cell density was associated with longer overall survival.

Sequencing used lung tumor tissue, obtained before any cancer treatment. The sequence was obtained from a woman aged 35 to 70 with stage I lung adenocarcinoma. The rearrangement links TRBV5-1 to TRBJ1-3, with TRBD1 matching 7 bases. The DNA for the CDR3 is TGCGCCAGCAGCTTCCAGGGACAGCACTCTGGAAACACCATATATTTT. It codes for CASSFQGQHSGNTIYF.